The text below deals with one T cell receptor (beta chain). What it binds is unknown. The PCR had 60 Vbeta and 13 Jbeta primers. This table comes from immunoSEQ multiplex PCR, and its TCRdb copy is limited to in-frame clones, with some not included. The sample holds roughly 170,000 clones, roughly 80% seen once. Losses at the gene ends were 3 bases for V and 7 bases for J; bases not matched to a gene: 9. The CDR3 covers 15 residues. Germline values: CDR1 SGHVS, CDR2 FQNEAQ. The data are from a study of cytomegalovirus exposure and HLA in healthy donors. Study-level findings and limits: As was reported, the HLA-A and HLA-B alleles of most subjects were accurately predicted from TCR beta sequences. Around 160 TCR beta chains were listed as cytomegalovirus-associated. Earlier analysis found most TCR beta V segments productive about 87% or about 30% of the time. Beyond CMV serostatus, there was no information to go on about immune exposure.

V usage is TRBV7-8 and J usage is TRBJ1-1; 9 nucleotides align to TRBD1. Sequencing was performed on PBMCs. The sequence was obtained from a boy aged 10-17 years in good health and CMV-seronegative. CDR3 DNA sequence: TGTGCCAGCAGCTTTCCGGGACAGGGTTTCGGTGAAGCTTTCTTT. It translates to CASSFPGQGFGEAFF.